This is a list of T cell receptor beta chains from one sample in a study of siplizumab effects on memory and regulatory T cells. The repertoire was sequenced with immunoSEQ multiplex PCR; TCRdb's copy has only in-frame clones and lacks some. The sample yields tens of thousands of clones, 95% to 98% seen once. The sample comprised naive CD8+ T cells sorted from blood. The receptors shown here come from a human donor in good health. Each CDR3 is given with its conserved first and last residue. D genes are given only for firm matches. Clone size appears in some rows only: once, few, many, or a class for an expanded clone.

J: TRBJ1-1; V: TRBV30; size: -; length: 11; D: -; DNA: TGTGCCTGGATCAGGTGGACTGAAGCTTTCTTT; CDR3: CAWIRWTEAFF
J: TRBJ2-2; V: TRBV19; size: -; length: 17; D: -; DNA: TGTGCCAGTAGTATAGATTTAGCCAGCTATAACACCGGGGAGCTGTTTTTT; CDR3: CASSIDLASYNTGELFF
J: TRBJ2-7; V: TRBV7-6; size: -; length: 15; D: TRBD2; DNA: TGTGCCAGCAGCTTAGGGGGAGGGAGCTCCTACGAGCAGTACTTC; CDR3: CASSLGGGSSYEQYF
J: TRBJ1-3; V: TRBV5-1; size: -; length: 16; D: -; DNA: TGCGCCAGCAGTTCCGGGACGGGAAGCTCTGGAAACACCATATATTTT; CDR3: CASSSGTGSSGNTIYF
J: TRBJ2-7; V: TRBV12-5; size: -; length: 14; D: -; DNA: TGTGCTAGTGGTCAACGGACAGCCACCTACGAGCAGTACTTC; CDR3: CASGQRTATYEQYF
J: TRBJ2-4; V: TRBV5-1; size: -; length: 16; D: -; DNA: TGCGCCAGCAGCCCCATTTACAGGGTAGCCAAAAACATTCAGTACTTC; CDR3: CASSPIYRVAKNIQYF
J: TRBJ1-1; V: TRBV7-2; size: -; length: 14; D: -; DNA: TGTGCCAGCAGCTTAGGGCAGGGGTGGACTGAAGCTTTCTTT; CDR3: CASSLGQGWTEAFF
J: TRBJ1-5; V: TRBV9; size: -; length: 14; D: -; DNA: TGTGCCAGCAGCGGAGAAGGACACGAGGGTCCCCAGCATTTT; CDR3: CASSGEGHEGPQHF
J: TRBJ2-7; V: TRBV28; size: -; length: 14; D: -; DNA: TGTGCCAGCAGTACCACAGGGTACCCCTACGAGCAGTACTTC; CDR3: CASSTTGYPYEQYF
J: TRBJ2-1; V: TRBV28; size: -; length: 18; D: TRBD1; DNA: TGTGCCAGCAGTGTGTCCCGTAGACAGGGAGCCTACCTCAATGAGCAGTTCTTC; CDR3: CASSVSRRQGAYLNEQFF
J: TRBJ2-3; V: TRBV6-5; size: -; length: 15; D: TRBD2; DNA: TGTGCCAGTGAAGACGCGGGAGGAGGCACAGATACGCAGTATTTT; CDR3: CASEDAGGGTDTQYF
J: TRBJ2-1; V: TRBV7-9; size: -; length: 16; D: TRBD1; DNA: TGTGCCAGCAGCCCGCCCAGGGACAGTCGATACAATGAGCAGTTCTTC; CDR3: CASSPPRDSRYNEQFF
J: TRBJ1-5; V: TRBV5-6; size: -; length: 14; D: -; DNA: TGTGCCAGCAGCCTTCTGGTCAGCAATCAGCCCCAGCATTTT; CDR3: CASSLLVSNQPQHF
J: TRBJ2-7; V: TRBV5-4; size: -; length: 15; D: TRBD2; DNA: TGTGCCAGCAGCTTGGTGGGACTAGCAAACTACGAGCAGTACTTC; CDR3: CASSLVGLANYEQYF
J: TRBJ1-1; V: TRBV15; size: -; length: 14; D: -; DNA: TGTGCCACCAGCAGAGGAGCAGGGAGGGCTGAAGCTTTCTTT; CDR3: CATSRGAGRAEAFF
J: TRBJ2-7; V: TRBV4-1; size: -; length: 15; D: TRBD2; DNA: TGCGCCAGCAGCCAGGATAGCGGGAGGAGCTACGAGCAGTACTTC; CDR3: CASSQDSGRSYEQYF
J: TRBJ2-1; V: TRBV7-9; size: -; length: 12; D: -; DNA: TGTGCCAGCAGAGAGGGATACAATGAGCAGTTCTTC; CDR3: CASREGYNEQFF
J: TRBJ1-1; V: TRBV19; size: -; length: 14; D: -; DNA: TGTGCCAGTAGTATCGGGGGGTTGAACACTGAAGCTTTCTTT; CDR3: CASSIGGLNTEAFF
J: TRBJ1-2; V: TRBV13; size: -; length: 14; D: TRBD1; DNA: TGTGCCAGCAGCCTTGGGAGGGGGCCCTATGGCTACACCTTC; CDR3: CASSLGRGPYGYTF
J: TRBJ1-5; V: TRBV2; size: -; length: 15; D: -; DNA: TGTGCCAGCAGGGAGGGGGGGTTCAACAATCAGCCCCAGCATTTT; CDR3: CASREGGFNNQPQHF
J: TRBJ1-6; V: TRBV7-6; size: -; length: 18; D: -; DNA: TGTGCCAGCAGCTTATTGTCGCTGTCTAGCTCCTATAATTCACCCCTCCACTTT; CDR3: CASSLLSLSSSYNSPLHF
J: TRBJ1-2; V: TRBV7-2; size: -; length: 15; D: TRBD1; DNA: TGTGCCAGTGGGTTCAGGGGGTTAACTAACTATGGCTACACCTTC; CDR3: CASGFRGLTNYGYTF
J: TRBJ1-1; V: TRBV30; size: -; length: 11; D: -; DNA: TGTGCCTGGGGCAAGAACACTGAAGCTTTCTTT; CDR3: CAWGKNTEAFF
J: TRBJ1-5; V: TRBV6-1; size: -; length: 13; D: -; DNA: TGTGCCAGCAGTGTGAGGGGTTCTCAGCCCCAGCATTTT; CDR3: CASSVRGSQPQHF
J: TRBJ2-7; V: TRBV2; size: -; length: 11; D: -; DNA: TGTGCCACAAAATGGACGGGTGAGCAGTACTTC; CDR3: CATKWTGEQYF
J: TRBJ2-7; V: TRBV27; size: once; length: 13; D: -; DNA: TGTGCCAGCAGTTTCGGGGAGTCCTACGAGCAGTACTTC; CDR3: CASSFGESYEQYF
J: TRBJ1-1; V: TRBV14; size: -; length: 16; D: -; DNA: TGTGCCAGCAGCCAAGGGATCAGTAGTATGAACACTGAAGCTTTCTTT; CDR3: CASSQGISSMNTEAFF
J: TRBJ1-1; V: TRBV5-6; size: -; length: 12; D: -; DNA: TGTGCCAGCGCCCAAACAGGCCTTGAAGCTTTCTTT; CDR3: CASAQTGLEAFF
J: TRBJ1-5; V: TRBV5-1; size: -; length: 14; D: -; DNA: TGCGCCAGCAGCGAATGGGGGGTTGGTCAGCCCCAGCATTTT; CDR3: CASSEWGVGQPQHF
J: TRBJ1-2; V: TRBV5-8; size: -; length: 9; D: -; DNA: TGTGCCAGCAGCTTCCCGCGCGACTTC; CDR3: CASSFPRDF
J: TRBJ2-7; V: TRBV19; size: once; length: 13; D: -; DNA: TGTGCCAGTAGTATCAGCAGATCCAACGAGCAGTACTTC; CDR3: CASSISRSNEQYF
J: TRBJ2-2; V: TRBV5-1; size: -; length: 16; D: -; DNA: TGCGCCAGCAGCTTGGTTGGCAGGGGTCCCACCGGGGAGCTGTTTTTT; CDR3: CASSLVGRGPTGELFF
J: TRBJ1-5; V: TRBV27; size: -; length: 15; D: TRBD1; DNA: TGTGCCAGCAGTTTAACCGGACAGGTGACCGGGCCCCAGCATTTT; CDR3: CASSLTGQVTGPQHF
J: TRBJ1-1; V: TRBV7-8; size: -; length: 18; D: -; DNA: TGTGCCAGCAGCTTACTAGCAGGGATTATAGGCAAGAACACTGAAGCTTTCTTT; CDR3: CASSLLAGIIGKNTEAFF
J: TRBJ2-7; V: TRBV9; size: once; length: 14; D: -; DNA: TGTGCCAGCAGCGTAACCCAGTCGTCCTACGAGCAGTACTTC; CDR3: CASSVTQSSYEQYF